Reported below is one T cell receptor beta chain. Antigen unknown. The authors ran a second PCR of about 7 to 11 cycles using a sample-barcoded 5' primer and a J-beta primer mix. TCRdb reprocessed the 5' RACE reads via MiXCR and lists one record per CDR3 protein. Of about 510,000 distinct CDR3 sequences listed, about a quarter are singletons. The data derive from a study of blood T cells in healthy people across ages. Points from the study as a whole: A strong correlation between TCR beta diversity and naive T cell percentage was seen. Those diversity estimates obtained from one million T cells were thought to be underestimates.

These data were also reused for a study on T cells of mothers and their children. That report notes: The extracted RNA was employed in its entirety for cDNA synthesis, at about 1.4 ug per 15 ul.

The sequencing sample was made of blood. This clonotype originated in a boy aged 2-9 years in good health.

In DNA form, the CDR3 reads TGCAGTGCTATCACGACAGGGGGCGTCGATCAGCCCCAGCATTTT. Protein: CSAITTGGVDQPQHF. This sequence joins TRBV20-1 and TRBJ1-5, with 10 bases fitting TRBD1. This CDR3 contains 15 residues. Germline assignment: CDR1 DFQATT and CDR2 SNEGSKA (reference sequence). The ends lost 4 bases at V and 5 bases at J; junction bases unmatched: 8.